This entry concerns a single TCR beta chain. This specimen belongs to a study of T cell changes during pregnancy in multiple sclerosis. Measured with immunoSEQ multiplex PCR; TCRdb has only the in-frame clones, and not every one. This sample yields 30,000 to 45,000 clones, of which roughly 90% are seen a single time; approximately 26% belongs to the top ten. Trimming left V 4 bases short and J 6 bases short, with 14 bases between. Germline V lookup: CDR1 SGDLS, CDR2 YYNGEE. The length of the CDR3 is 13 residues. Sequencing was performed on CD8+ T cells from peripheral blood mononuclear cells, taken before pregnancy. The genes are TRBV9 and TRBJ2-7; D perhaps matches TRBD1 (5 bases). This clonotype was obtained from a female donor with multiple sclerosis, enrolled in a pregnancy study. The chain's CDR3 is CASSPETVGEQYF. CDR3 coding DNA: TGTGCCAGCAGCCCAGAGACAGTCGGCGAGCAGTACTTC.